This entry describes one TCR beta chain. Its antigen is as yet unknown. This entry belongs to a study of graft-versus-host responses after intestinal transplantation. General study results and limits: Those patients showing graft-donor T cell macrochimerism displayed high graft-versus-host to host-versus-graft clonal ratios in allografts.

This CDR3 region has 14 residues. V shed 3 bases, J shed 6 bases, and the junction held 3 bases outside the gene matches. The germline CDR1 and CDR2 sequences are SGHTA and FQGTGA. Assay: immunoSEQ multiplex PCR; the TCRdb copy retains only in-frame clones and omits some. The sample includes under 150,000 clones, around 95% seen only once; the top ten take 3.3%. The V call is TRBV7-3, the J call TRBJ2-1, with 9 bases matching TRBD2. The material was unstimulated CD8+ T cells sorted from spleen or lymph node cells, obtained before intestinal transplant. The receptor's source is a human donor who received an intestinal transplant. The CDR3 sequence: CASSFGLASNEQFF. CDR3 in DNA: TGTGCCAGCAGCTTCGGACTAGCGTCCAATGAGCAGTTCTTC.